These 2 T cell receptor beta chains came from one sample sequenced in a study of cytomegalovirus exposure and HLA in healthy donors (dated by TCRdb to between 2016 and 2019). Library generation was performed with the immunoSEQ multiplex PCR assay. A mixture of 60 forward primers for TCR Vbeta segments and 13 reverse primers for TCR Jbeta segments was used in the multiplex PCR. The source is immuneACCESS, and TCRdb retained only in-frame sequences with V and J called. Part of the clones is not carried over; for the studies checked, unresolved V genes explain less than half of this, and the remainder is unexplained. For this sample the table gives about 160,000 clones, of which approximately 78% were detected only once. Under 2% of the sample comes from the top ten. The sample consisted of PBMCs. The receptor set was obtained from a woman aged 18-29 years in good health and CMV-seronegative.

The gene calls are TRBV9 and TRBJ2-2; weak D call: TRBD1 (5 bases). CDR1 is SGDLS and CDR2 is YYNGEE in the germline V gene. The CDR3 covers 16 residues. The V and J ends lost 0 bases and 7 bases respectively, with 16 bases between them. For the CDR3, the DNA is TGTGCCAGCAGCGTAGCAGGGCCGGCTGTACGCGGGGAGCTGTTTTTT. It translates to CASSVAGPAVRGELFF. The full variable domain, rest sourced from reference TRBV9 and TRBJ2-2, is DSGVTQTPKHLITATGQRVTLRCSPRSGDLSVYWYQQSLDQGLQFLIQYYNGEERAKGNILERFSAQQFPDLHSELNLSSLELGDSALYFCASSVAGPAVRGELFFGEGSRLTVL.

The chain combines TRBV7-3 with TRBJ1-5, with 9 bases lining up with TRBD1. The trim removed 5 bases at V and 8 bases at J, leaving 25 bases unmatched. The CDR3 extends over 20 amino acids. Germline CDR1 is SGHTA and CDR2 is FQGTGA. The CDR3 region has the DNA TGTGCCAGCAGCCGAAGTCCAACGGGACAGGGCCCCACCAGGGTCAAGCCCCAGCATTTT. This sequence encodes CASSRSPTGQGPTRVKPQHF.